This record looks at one T cell receptor beta chain sequence and its context. Antigen unknown. TCRdb derives one entry per CDR3 protein from the 5' RACE reads, leaving out DNA. The table lists a few hundred thousand distinct CDR3 sequences. The entry originates in a study of T cells expressing NK-cell markers. Study-level points and caveats: Six of the donors carried dominant NKG2C+ clonotypes that took up roughly 1.0-8% of their CD8+ T cells.

There are 14 residues in the CDR3. Per the germline V gene, CDR1 is MNHNS and CDR2 is SASEGT. The gene calls are TRBV6-1 and TRBJ1-3. Sequenced sample: blood T cells: a sorted CD56 or NKG2C T cell subset, CD4+ or CD8+ T cells, or bulk PBMC T cells (not recorded which). This receptor was identified in a woman aged 45-60 years in good health. The CDR3 reads CASREGSSGNTIYF.